One and the same sample provided the 32 T cell receptor beta chains below, sequenced in a study of post-analysis software for immune sequencing data. Findings of the study overall: Five TRBV segments, including TRBV5-6, TRBV5-1 and TRBV20-1, were more frequent in patients than controls.

These receptors' antigens are unknown. The TCR beta cDNA libraries contained unique molecular identifiers. TCRdb re-analysed the PCR reads in MiXCR, keeping a single row per CDR3 protein. The sample has 750,000 to 950,000 distinct CDR3 sequences, roughly 46% seen once; the top ten hold approximately 4.4%. Sequencing was performed on blood. The receptors here all came from a girl aged 10 to 17 with multiple sclerosis.

The table lists this clonotype with a few counts. V and J are TRBV6-6 and TRBJ2-3; D is ambiguous. V lost 6 bases and J lost 2, with 9 bases in between. Germline CDR1 is MNHNY and CDR2 is SVGAGI (reference sequence). The CDR3 runs 13 residues. The DNA of the CDR3 is TGTGCCAGCAGGAGGCAGTCCACAGATACGCAGTATTTT. Its protein product is CASRRQSTDTQYF.

CDR3 DNA: TGTGCCAGCAGCCAAGCTCTAGCGGGAGGGCGCACAGATACGCAGTATTTT. It is translated as CASSQALAGGRTDTQYF. The J gene is TRBJ2-3, the V gene TRBV4-2; 12 positions match TRBD2. Germline V gene data show CDR1 as LGHNA and CDR2 as YNFKEQ. CDR3 length: 17 residues. J lost 1 base, V lost 1 base, and 3 bases had no gene match.

In this sample, this clonotype turned up once. This chain connects TRBV3-1 to TRBJ2-1; tentatively, D is TRBD1 or TRBD2 (6 bases each). Per germline, CDR1 LGHDT and CDR2 YNNKEL (reference sequence). V was cut by 1 base and J by 10 bases, with 17 bases left in between. The length of the CDR3 is 15 residues. The CDR3: CASSQGGTSRGEQFF. The CDR3 DNA is TGTGCCAGCAGCCAAGGCGGGACCTCGAGGGGGGAGCAGTTCTTC.

As for this clonotype: Germline and junction disagree at one end, which may indicate a read error. The rearrangement links TRBV6-5 to TRBJ2-3; 8 nucleotides line up with TRBD2. The length of the CDR3 is 16 residues. CDR1 is MNHEY, CDR2 SVGAGI, per germline. CDR3 DNA: TGTGCCAGCAGTTACGCTACTAGCGGAAGCACAGGTACGCAGTATTTT. Translating gives CASSYATSGSTGTQYF.

V gene TRBV4-3 combines with J gene TRBJ2-7, with D possibly matching TRBD1 (6 bases). The CDR3 runs to 15 residues. From germline, CDR1 is LGHNA and CDR2 YSLEER. The ends were cut back, 0 bases at V and 4 bases at J, with 13 bases in the middle. CDR3 sequence reads: CASSQEARGRYEQYF. DNA of the CDR3: TGCGCCAGCAGCCAAGAGGCCAGGGGCAGGTACGAGCAGTACTTC.

This clonotype has just a few counts. The rearrangement links TRBV12-3 or TRBV12-4 to TRBJ2-7; TRBD2 is a possible D gene (7 bases). CDR3 length: 17 residues. V was shortened by 6 bases and J by 2 bases, with 23 bases between the two germline ends. As DNA, the CDR3 is TGTGCCAGCAGCTGGGGGGGGGACATGCCCGAAACCTACGAGCAGTACTTC. This codes for CASSWGGDMPETYEQYF.

The chain is built from TRBV12-5 and TRBJ2-1; D is ambiguous. The CDR3 consists of 14 residues. Trimming took 6 bases from V and 8 from J, leaving 17 bases between them. Germline V gene lookup returns CDR1 LGHNT and CDR2 FRNRAP. For the CDR3, the DNA is TGTGCTAGTGGGGATGATGTGAATAGGGATGAGCAGTTCTTC. Amino acids: CASGDDVNRDEQFF. The variable domain in full, with the rest retrieved from reference TRBV12-5 and TRBJ2-1, is DARVTQTPRHKVTEMGQEVTMRCQPILGHNTVFWYRQTMMQGLELLAYFRNRAPLDDSGMPKDRFSAEMPDATLATLKIQPSEPRDSAVYFCASGDDVNRDEQFFGPGTRLTVL.

This clonotype has more than one count but fewer than ten. The genes are TRBV6-6 and TRBJ1-1; D gene unclear. The CDR3 sequence is 11 residues long. Germline V gene sequence: CDR1 MNHNY, CDR2 SVGAGI (reference sequence). Deletions cut 2 bases from V and 10 bases from J, with 8 bases between. The CDR3 reads CASSYRWGAFF. The CDR3 DNA is TGTGCCAGCAGTTACCGGTGGGGAGCTTTCTTT.

This rearrangement joins TRBV27 to TRBJ2-6; weak D call: TRBD1 (5 bases). This CDR3 has 13 amino acids. CDR1 and CDR2 (germline): MNHEY, SMNVEV (reference sequence). With 5 bases removed from V and 3 bases from J, the gap between germline ends came to 5 bases. In DNA form, the CDR3 reads TGTGCCAGCAGTACAGGTGGGGCCAACGTCCTGACTTTC. Its protein is CASSTGGANVLTF. Filled out from reference TRBV27 and TRBJ2-6, the complete variable domain reads EAQVTQNPRYLITVTGKKLTVTCSQNMNHEYMSWYRQDPGLGLRQIYYSMNVEVTDKGDVPEGYKVSRKEKRNFPLILESPSPNQTSLYFCASSTGGANVLTFGAGSRLTVL.

This clonotype was seen a few times. The rearrangement uses TRBV27 and TRBJ1-6; unclear D gene. The CDR3 contains 14 residues. The germline V gene has CDR1 MNHEY and CDR2 SMNVEV (reference sequence). V lost 3 bases and J 0 bases, leaving 3 bases between the germline ends. Here the CDR3 reads CASSLSSYNSPLHF. In DNA form, the CDR3 reads TGTGCCAGCAGTTTGAGCTCCTATAATTCACCCCTCCACTTT.

This chain connects TRBV29-1 to TRBJ2-1, with 15 positions matching TRBD2. Germline lookup yields CDR1 SQVTM and CDR2 ANQGSEA. The CDR3 is made up of 14 amino acids. Losses at the gene ends were 3 bases for V and 10 bases for J; bases not matched to a gene: 4. CDR3 sequence reads: CSVEGLAGGYEQFF. The CDR3 coding sequence is TGCAGCGTTGAGGGACTAGCGGGAGGATACGAGCAGTTCTTC.

The chain links TRBV3-1 to TRBJ2-3; perhaps TRBD2 as D (5 bases). The CDR3 is 16 residues long. The V gene's germline CDR1 is LGHDT and CDR2 YNNKEL (reference sequence). V lost 2 bases, J lost 4 bases, and 16 bases lay in between. The CDR3 nucleotides are TGTGCCAGCAGCCAATTTGATCGGGATGTTGCAGATACGCAGTATTTT. It specifies CASSQFDRDVADTQYF.

This clonotype came up a few times. This chain links TRBV15 with TRBJ2-5, with a possible D match to TRBD1 (5 bases). V shed 3 bases and J shed 4 bases, with 15 bases lying between them. This CDR3 has 15 amino acids. The germline gives CDR1 LNHNV, CDR2 YYDKDF (reference sequence). The CDR3 DNA reads as TGTGCCACCAGCAGTGTAAGGACAAACCGAGAGACCCAGTACTTC. Protein: CATSSVRTNRETQYF.

V and J are TRBV3-1 and TRBJ2-5; D is ambiguous. The last part of the DNA fits TRBJ2-7 better; the J call may be wrong. The length of the CDR3 is 16 residues. Looked up from germline, CDR1 is LGHDT and CDR2 is YNNKEL (reference sequence). The CDR3 sequence: CASSRDLVGVPYEQYF. In DNA form, the CDR3 reads TGTGCCAGCAGCCGAGACCTTGTCGGAGTCCCCTACGAGCAGTACTTC.

This sequence joins TRBV27 and TRBJ2-1; D may be TRBD2 (6 bases). This CDR3 region has 15 residues. Trimming left V 6 bases short and J 8 bases short, with 20 bases between. Germline lookup yields CDR1 MNHEY and CDR2 SMNVEV (reference sequence). CDR3 in DNA: TGTGCCAGCAGCCCCAGGGACTCCCTTCGGGATGAGCAGTTCTTC. Translation: CASSPRDSLRDEQFF.

The genes are TRBV7-2 and TRBJ1-1; D is ambiguous. Germline CDR1 is SGHTA and CDR2 is FQGNSA. This CDR3 contains 14 residues. V was cut by 5 bases and J by 5 bases, with 15 bases left in between. CDR3 residues: CASSETWSGTEAFF. CDR3 bases: TGTGCCAGCAGCGAGACGTGGTCGGGAACTGAAGCTTTCTTT. The full variable domain, completed using reference TRBV7-2 and TRBJ1-1, is GAGVSQSPSNKVTEKGKDVELRCDPISGHTALYWYRQSLGQGLEFLIYFQGNSAPDKSGLPSDRFSAERTGGSVSTLTIQRTQQEDSAVYLCASSETWSGTEAFFGQGTRLTVV.

The chain uses TRBV18 and TRBJ1-2; perhaps TRBD1 as D (5 bases). Germline V CDR1 and CDR2: KGHSH, LQKENI. V gave up 8 bases and J gave up 7 bases, with 26 bases separating them. CDR3 length: 16 residues. CDR3 residues: CASLSPSTGRESGYTF. The DNA for the CDR3 is TGTGCCAGCCTATCCCCGTCGACGGGACGGGAGTCTGGCTACACCTTC.

This clonotype was detected many times. The chain recombines TRBV20-1 with TRBJ1-5, with D perhaps matching TRBD1 (6 bases). V was clipped by 0 bases and J by 5 bases, with 14 bases between them. Per the germline V gene, CDR1 is DFQATT and CDR2 is SNEGSKA (reference sequence). This CDR3 has 15 residues. CDR3 DNA sequence: TGCAGTGCTAGAGATAGTAGGCCAGGGGATCAGCCCCAGCATTTT. This gives the protein CSARDSRPGDQPQHF.

The genes are TRBV10-3 and TRBJ2-3; either TRBD1 or TRBD2 may supply D (6 bases each). The V gene lost 5 bases and the J gene lost 3 bases, with 18 bases spanning the gap. CDR1 is ENHRY and CDR2 is SYGVKD in the germline V gene. CDR3 length: 16 residues. DNA for the CDR3: TGTGCCATCAGTTCTCACAGGGAGCGGGTAACAGATACGCAGTATTTT. Amino acid sequence: CAISSHRERVTDTQYF.

V gene TRBV21-1 combines with J gene TRBJ2-4; no DNA check was done on the table's D call, TRBD1. The DNA end is a closer match to TRBJ2-7, so the J assignment may be wrong. TRBV21-1 corresponds to a pseudogene. This CDR3 region has 16 residues. The CDR3 loop is CASSANREEETYEQYF. The CDR3 DNA follows: TGTGCCAGCAGCGCAAACAGGGAGGAGGAAACCTACGAGCAGTACTTC.

V is TRBV15 and J is TRBJ2-3; 8 nucleotides align to TRBD2. The J segment lost 1 base and the V segment lost 4 bases, leaving 4 bases of the junction unmatched. CDR3 length: 15 residues. Germline V lookup: CDR1 LNHNV, CDR2 YYDKDF (reference sequence). The CDR3, as DNA: TGTGCCACCAGCACAAATAGCGGGGGCACAGATACGCAGTATTTT. Amino acids: CATSTNSGGTDTQYF.

The rearrangement joins TRBV4-3 to TRBJ2-7; D unresolved. The CDR3 totals 12 residues. Germline values: CDR1 LGHNA, CDR2 YSLEER. Trimming took off 0 bases at V and 10 bases at J, with 10 bases between the two ends. In DNA, the CDR3 is TGCGCCAGCAGCCAAGATTTCGGAGATCAGTACTTC. Protein: CASSQDFGDQYF.

This clonotype was detected a few times. V and J are TRBV6-2 or TRBV6-3 and TRBJ2-7; unclear D gene. Germline assignment: CDR1 MNHEY and CDR2 SVGEGT. This CDR3 is built from 12 residues. V was trimmed by 0 bases and J by 4 bases, leaving 4 bases between them. The CDR3 loop reads CASSYSVYEQYF. CDR3 bases: TGTGCCAGCAGTTACTCGGTTTACGAGCAGTACTTC.

Comments on this clonotype: One junction end does not reproduce the germline sequence, and a read error may be involved. The V gene is TRBV3-1, the J gene TRBJ2-6, with 10 bases aligning to TRBD2. Germline V gene lookup returns CDR1 LGHDT and CDR2 YNNKEL (reference sequence). The CDR3 contains 16 residues. DNA for the CDR3: TGTGCCAGCAGCTTAACTAGCGGGACCGGGGCCAACGTCCGGACTTTC. This sequence encodes CASSLTSGTGANVRTF.

This chain uses TRBV12-3 or TRBV12-4 with TRBJ2-1; 12 bases fit TRBD2. The CDR3 has 13 amino acids. With 7 bases clipped from V and 7 bases from J, the junction kept 2 bases outside the gene matches. The CDR3 region is CASTGTSGNEQFF. The CDR3 DNA reads as TGTGCCAGCACCGGGACTAGCGGGAATGAGCAGTTCTTC.

This clonotype came up a few times. This chain uses TRBV10-3 with TRBJ1-6; 7 bases are shared with TRBD1. The V gene end was trimmed by 2 bases and the J gene end by 5 bases; junction bases not matched to a gene: 0. CDR3 length equals 14 residues. CDR1 and CDR2 from the germline V gene are ENHRY and SYGVKD. The CDR3 region has the DNA TGTGCCATCAGTGAGGACAGGGATAATTCACCCCTCCACTTT. Translated, it gives CAISEDRDNSPLHF.

V gene TRBV13 combines with J gene TRBJ2-1; D possibly corresponds to TRBD1 (6 bases). The CDR3 has 17 residues. V lost 3 bases and J lost 8, with 23 bases in between. Germline V gene data show CDR1 as PRHDT and CDR2 as FYEKMQ (reference sequence). DNA of the CDR3: TGTGCCAGCAGCTTCAAACGCAGGGGCGGTAGGCTCGATGAGCAGTTCTTC. It yields the protein CASSFKRRGGRLDEQFF.

V usage is TRBV6-1 and J usage is TRBJ2-4; D is unclear. Matching the DNA end better, TRBJ2-7 makes the J call doubtful. CDR3 length equals 12 residues. Germline V gives CDR1 MNHNS, CDR2 SASEGT. The CDR3 loop is CASSETSHEQYF. The CDR3 DNA sequence: TGTGCCAGCAGTGAGACCAGTCACGAGCAGTACTTC.

V is TRBV29-1 and J is TRBJ2-1; TRBD2 agrees at 7 bases. The CDR3 consists of 14 residues. CDR1 is SQVTM, CDR2 ANQGSEA, per germline. Losses at the gene ends were 3 bases for V and 3 bases for J; bases not matched to a gene: 5. Here the CDR3 DNA reads TGCAGCGTTGACGCCGGGAGGCTCTACAATGAGCAGTTCTTC. This codes for CSVDAGRLYNEQFF.

This sequence joins TRBV5-5 and TRBJ2-2; D ambiguous. CDR1 is SGHKS, CDR2 YYEKEE, per germline (reference sequence). The V end lost 4 bases, the J end lost 2 bases, and 12 bases lay between the germline ends. The CDR3 extends over 15 amino acids. CDR3: CASSPQAINTGELFF. The DNA for the CDR3 is TGTGCCAGCAGCCCCCAGGCAATAAACACCGGGGAGCTGTTTTTT.

Worth noting for this clonotype: A read error may account for a junction end that differs from germline. This rearrangement joins TRBV6-6 to TRBJ2-1; TRBD1 agrees at 11 bases. The CDR3 length is 15 residues. Germline assignment: CDR1 MNHNY and CDR2 SVGAGI (reference sequence). In nucleotides, the CDR3 is TGTGCCAGCAGCAGCCCCGGACAGGGGGCGAATGAGCGGTTCTTC. Protein sequence: CASSSPGQGANERFF.

This clonotype turned up a few times. The chain links TRBV9 to TRBJ2-1; weak D call: TRBD1 (6 bases). The germline V gene encodes CDR1 SGDLS and CDR2 YYNGEE. This CDR3 contains 15 residues. V was shortened by 0 bases and J by 7 bases, with 14 bases between the two germline ends. CDR3 sequence reads: CASSVAGQVSNEQFF. Here the CDR3 DNA reads TGTGCCAGCAGCGTAGCGGGACAAGTATCGAATGAGCAGTTCTTC.